Reported below is one T cell receptor beta chain. This CDR3 is also generated by other DNA sequences in the sample. Germline assignment: CDR1 SGHRS and CDR2 YFSETQ. The V end was cut by 0 bases, the J end by 0 bases, with 7 bases between. This CDR3 has 15 amino acids. The data are from a study of T cell changes during pregnancy in multiple sclerosis. Method: immunoSEQ multiplex PCR; TCRdb's copy keeps in-frame clones and lacks some. The data contain approximately 30,000 clones, 85% to 90% of them singletons. The starting material was CD4+ T cells from peripheral blood mononuclear cells, obtained in the second trimester of pregnancy. The sequence was obtained from a female donor with multiple sclerosis, enrolled in a pregnancy study. The chain joins TRBV5-1 to TRBJ2-1; D unclear. CDR3 loop: CASSLEAGSYNEQFF. The CDR3 DNA reads as TGCGCCAGCAGCTTGGAAGCAGGCTCCTACAATGAGCAGTTCTTC.